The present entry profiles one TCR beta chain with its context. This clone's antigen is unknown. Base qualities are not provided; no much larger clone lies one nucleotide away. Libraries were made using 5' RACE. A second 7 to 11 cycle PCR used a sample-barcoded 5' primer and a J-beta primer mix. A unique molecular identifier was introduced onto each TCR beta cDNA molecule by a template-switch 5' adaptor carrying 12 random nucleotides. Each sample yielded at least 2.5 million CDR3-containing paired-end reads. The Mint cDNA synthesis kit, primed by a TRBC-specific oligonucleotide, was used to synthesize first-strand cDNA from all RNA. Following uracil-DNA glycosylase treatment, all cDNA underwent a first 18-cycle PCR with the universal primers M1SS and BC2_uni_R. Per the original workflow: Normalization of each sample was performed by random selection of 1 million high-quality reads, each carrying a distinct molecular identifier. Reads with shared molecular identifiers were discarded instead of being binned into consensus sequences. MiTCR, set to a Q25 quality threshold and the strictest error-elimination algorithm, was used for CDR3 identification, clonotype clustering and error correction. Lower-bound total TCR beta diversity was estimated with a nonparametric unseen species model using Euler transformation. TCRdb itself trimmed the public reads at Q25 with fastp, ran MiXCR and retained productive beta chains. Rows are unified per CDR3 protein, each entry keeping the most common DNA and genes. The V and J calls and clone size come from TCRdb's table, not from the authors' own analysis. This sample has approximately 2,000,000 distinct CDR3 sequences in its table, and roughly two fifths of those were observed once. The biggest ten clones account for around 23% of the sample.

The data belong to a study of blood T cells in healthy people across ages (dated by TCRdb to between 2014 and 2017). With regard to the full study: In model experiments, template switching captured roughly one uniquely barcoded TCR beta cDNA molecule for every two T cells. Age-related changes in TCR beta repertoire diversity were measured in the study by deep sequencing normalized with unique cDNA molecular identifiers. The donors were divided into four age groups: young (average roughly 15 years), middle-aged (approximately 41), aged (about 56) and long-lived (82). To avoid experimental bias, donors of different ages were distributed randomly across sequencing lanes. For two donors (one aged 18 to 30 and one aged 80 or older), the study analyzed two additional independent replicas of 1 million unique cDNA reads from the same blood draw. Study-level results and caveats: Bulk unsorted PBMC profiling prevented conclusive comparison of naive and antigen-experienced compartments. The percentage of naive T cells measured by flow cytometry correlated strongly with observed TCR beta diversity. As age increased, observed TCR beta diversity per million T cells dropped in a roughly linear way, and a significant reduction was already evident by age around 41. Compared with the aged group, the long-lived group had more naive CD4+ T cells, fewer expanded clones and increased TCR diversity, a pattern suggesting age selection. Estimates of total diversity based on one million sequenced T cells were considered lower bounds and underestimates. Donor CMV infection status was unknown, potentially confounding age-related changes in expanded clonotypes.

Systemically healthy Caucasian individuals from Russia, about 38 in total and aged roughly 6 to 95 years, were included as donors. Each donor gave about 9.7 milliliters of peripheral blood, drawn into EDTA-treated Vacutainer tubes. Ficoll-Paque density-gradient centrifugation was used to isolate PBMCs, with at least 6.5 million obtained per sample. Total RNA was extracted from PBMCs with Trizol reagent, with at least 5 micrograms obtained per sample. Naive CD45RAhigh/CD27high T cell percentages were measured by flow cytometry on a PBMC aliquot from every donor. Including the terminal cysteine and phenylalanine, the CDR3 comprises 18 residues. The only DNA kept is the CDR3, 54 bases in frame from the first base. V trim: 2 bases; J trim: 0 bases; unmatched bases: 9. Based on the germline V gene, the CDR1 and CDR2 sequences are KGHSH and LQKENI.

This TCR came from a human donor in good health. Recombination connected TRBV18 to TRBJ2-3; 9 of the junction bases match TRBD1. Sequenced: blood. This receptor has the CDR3 CASSPDQPGTGSTDTQYF. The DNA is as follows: TGTGCCAGCTCACCAGACCAACCCGGGACAGGGAGCACAGATACGCAGTATTTT.